A single sample gave rise to the 31 T cell receptor beta chains below, sequenced in a study of T cell responses to AZD1222 COVID-19 vaccine. Profiling relied on immunoSEQ multiplex PCR, and the TCRdb table lists in-frame clones only, not all of them. The sample contains about 86,000 clones, more than 75% of which appear only once. The specimen was peripheral blood, collected on day 0 of AZD1222 vaccination. The receptor set was obtained from an adult in good health.

The chain has TRBV4-2 and TRBJ2-1, with D uncertain. The CDR3 covers 11 residues. Germline CDR1 is LGHNA and CDR2 is YNFKEQ. The V gene lost 9 bases and the J gene lost 8 bases, with 11 bases spanning the gap. The CDR3 bases are TGTGCCAGTATGCTAGGTGATGAGCAGTTCTTC. Its protein is CASMLGDEQFF.

In the case of this clone: Different DNA sequences within this sample yield the same CDR3. The chain links TRBV5-1 to TRBJ1-1; D remains ambiguous. The CDR3 loop spans 14 amino acids. V lost 2 bases, J lost 1 base, and 9 bases lay in between. Germline CDR1 and CDR2: SGHRS and YFSETQ. CDR3 region: CASSFGPSNTEAFF. The CDR3 nucleotides are TGCGCCAGCAGCTTCGGACCCTCGAACACTGAAGCTTTCTTT.

This sequence joins TRBV29-1 and TRBJ2-7; 7 bases fit TRBD1. With 7 bases clipped from V and 6 bases from J, the junction kept 9 bases outside the gene matches. The CDR3 covers 12 residues. Germline V lookup: CDR1 SQVTM, CDR2 ANQGSEA. CDR3 bases: TGCAGCGCCAACCGAGGGGGCCCCGAGCAGTACTTC. It specifies CSANRGGPEQYF.

This rearrangement joins TRBV4-1 to TRBJ2-7; 7 positions match TRBD1. The CDR3 is 15 amino acids. V shed 4 bases and J 2 bases; nucleotides not matched to a gene: 8. Germline V gene data show CDR1 as MGHRA and CDR2 as YSYEKL. CDR3 sequence (DNA): TGCGCCAGCAGCCGCACACAGGGGCCAACCTACGAGCAGTACTTC. It specifies CASSRTQGPTYEQYF.

The chain employs TRBV3-1 (or the pseudogene TRBV3-2) and TRBJ1-1, with D hard to call. V lost 4 bases and J lost 0, with 6 bases in between. This CDR3 spans 13 amino acids. Looked up from germline, CDR1 is LGHDT and CDR2 is YNNKEL (reference sequence). CDR3 DNA sequence: TGTGCCAGCAGCCCTAGAATGAACACTGAAGCTTTCTTT. It translates to CASSPRMNTEAFF.

V gene TRBV28 combines with J gene TRBJ1-1, with a weak D call TRBD1 (5 bases). CDR1 is MDHEN and CDR2 is SYDVKM in the germline V gene. Trimming cost V 6 bases and J 1 base, with 9 bases left between them. The CDR3 has 13 residues. The CDR3 here is CASSSGQNTEAFF. The CDR3 coding sequence is TGTGCCAGCAGCTCAGGGCAGAACACTGAAGCTTTCTTT. Drawing the rest from reference TRBV28 and TRBJ1-1, the complete variable domain is DVKVTQSSRYLVKRTGEKVFLECVQDMDHENMFWYRQDPGLGLRLIYFSYDVKMKEKGDIPEGYSVSREKKERFSLILESASTNQTSMYLCASSSGQNTEAFFGQGTRLTVV.

The genes are TRBV6-1 and TRBJ2-7; 8 bases line up with TRBD2. Germline values: CDR1 MNHNS, CDR2 SASEGT. After removal of 1 base from V and 3 bases from J, the junction contained 5 bases not matched to a gene. The CDR3 has 15 residues. CDR3 DNA: TGTGCCAGCAGTGAAGTTGGCGGGAGGCTCTACGAGCAGTACTTC. Protein sequence: CASSEVGGRLYEQYF.

The chain employs TRBV5-4 and TRBJ1-1; no definite D call. Trimming cost V 1 base and J 2 bases, with 3 bases left between them. The CDR3 has 12 amino acids. Germline CDR1 SGHNT, CDR2 YYREEE (reference sequence). CDR3 sequence reads: CASSLINTEAFF. The CDR3 coding sequence is TGTGCCAGCAGCTTGATCAACACTGAAGCTTTCTTT. The full variable domain, its missing parts supplied by reference TRBV5-4 and TRBJ1-1, is ETGVTQSPTHLIKTRGQQVTLRCSSQSGHNTVSWYQQALGQGPQFIFQYYREEENGRGNFPPRFSGLQFPNYSSELNVNALELDDSALYLCASSLINTEAFFGQGTRLTVV.

This chain connects TRBV7-3 to TRBJ1-4; D call uncertain. From germline, CDR1 is SGHTA and CDR2 FQGTGA. Trimming took 1 base from V and 6 from J, leaving 6 bases between them. The CDR3 length is 13 residues. The CDR3 loop is CASSLNSDEKLFF. As DNA, the CDR3 is TGTGCCAGCAGCTTAAACAGTGATGAAAAACTGTTTTTT.

This clone has just one count. The V call is TRBV3-1 (or the pseudogene TRBV3-2), the J call TRBJ2-7; tentatively, D is TRBD1 or TRBD2 (6 bases each). Germline assignment: CDR1 LGHDT and CDR2 YNNKEL (reference sequence). CDR3 length: 16 residues. V was pared by 2 bases and J by 4 bases, with 18 bases between. CDR3 in amino acids: CASSQTRGVEAYEQYF. The CDR3, as DNA: TGTGCCAGCAGCCAAACGAGGGGGGTAGAAGCTTACGAGCAGTACTTC.

This clone was seen just once. Distinct nucleotide sequences in the sample also encode this CDR3. This chain joins TRBV6-5 and TRBJ2-7; TRBD2 aligns across 8 bases. In germline, CDR1 is MNHEY, CDR2 SVGAGI. The CDR3 contains 15 residues. Trimming cost V 0 bases and J 3 bases; bases outside gene matches: 4. This CDR3 is CASSYSLAGGYEQYF. CDR3 in DNA: TGTGCCAGCAGTTACTCGCTAGCGGGCGGCTACGAGCAGTACTTC.

The chain joins TRBV3-1 (or the pseudogene TRBV3-2) to TRBJ2-5; D may match TRBD1 or TRBD2 (6 bases each). The CDR3 is made up of 15 amino acids. From germline, CDR1 is LGHDT and CDR2 YNNKEL (reference sequence). The germline V and J ends were trimmed by 4 bases and 5 bases, with 17 bases remaining between them. The CDR3 region is CASSPSWGARETQYF. The CDR3, as DNA: TGTGCCAGCAGCCCCTCATGGGGGGCCCGGGAGACCCAGTACTTC.

The chain combines TRBV29-1 with TRBJ2-7; 10 bases are shared with TRBD1. The CDR3 runs to 15 residues. Trimming at V came to 1 base and at J to 0 bases, leaving 3 bases not matched to a gene. The germline CDR1 and CDR2 sequences are SQVTM and ANQGSEA. The CDR3 reads CSVEGRTGGSYEQYF. In DNA form, the CDR3 reads TGCAGCGTTGAAGGGAGGACAGGGGGCTCCTACGAGCAGTACTTC.

The chain is built from TRBV7-3 and TRBJ2-7, with 8 bases that match TRBD1. The CDR3 covers 12 residues. Losses at the gene ends were 2 bases for V and 6 bases for J; bases not matched to a gene: 0. The germline gives CDR1 SGHTA, CDR2 FQGTGA. In DNA, the CDR3 is TGTGCCAGCAGCTTAGGGACAGGCGAGCAGTACTTC. It yields the protein CASSLGTGEQYF. The full variable domain, in which reference TRBV7-3 and TRBJ2-7 provide the parts outside the CDR3, is GAGVSQTPSNKVTEKGKYVELRCDPISGHTALYWYRQSLGQGPEFLIYFQGTGAADDSGLPNDRFFAVRPEGSVSTLKIQRTERGDSAVYLCASSLGTGEQYFGPGTRLTVT.

The chain recombines TRBV5-1 with TRBJ2-7; D remains unclear. Trimming cost V 0 bases and J 1 base, with 8 bases left between them. Germline CDR1 and CDR2: SGHRS and YFSETQ. The CDR3 extends over 14 amino acids. The CDR3 region is CASSLVAGSYEQYF. In DNA, the CDR3 is TGCGCCAGCAGCTTGGTGGCTGGGTCCTACGAGCAGTACTTC.

V usage is TRBV28 and J usage is TRBJ2-1; possibly TRBD1 or TRBD2 for D (5 bases each). CDR1 and CDR2 from the germline V gene are MDHEN and SYDVKM. V was clipped by 6 bases and J by 7 bases, with 19 bases between them. There are 15 residues in the CDR3. The CDR3 nucleotides read TGTGCCAGCAGCTGGGTGGGGGACCGCCGGAATGAGCAGTTCTTC. Translating it yields CASSWVGDRRNEQFF. The whole variable domain, remainder taken from reference TRBV28 and TRBJ2-1, is DVKVTQSSRYLVKRTGEKVFLECVQDMDHENMFWYRQDPGLGLRLIYFSYDVKMKEKGDIPEGYSVSREKKERFSLILESASTNQTSMYLCASSWVGDRRNEQFFGPGTRLTVL.

CDR3 in DNA: TGTGCCAGCAGTTTCGCCCACGATAGCAATCAGCCCCAGCATTTT. It yields the protein CASSFAHDSNQPQHF. The rearrangement uses TRBV28 and TRBJ1-5; D is unresolved. Germline V lookup: CDR1 MDHEN, CDR2 SYDVKM. Trimming removed 3 bases at V and 0 bases at J, with 9 bases between. The CDR3 runs to 15 residues.

This clone has a single count. The same CDR3 is also encoded by other DNA sequences in this sample. CDR3 residues: CASSPQGGETQYF. The CDR3 DNA sequence: TGTGCCAGCTCACCACAGGGAGGGGAGACCCAGTACTTC. The chain is built from TRBV18 and TRBJ2-5, with TRBD2 identical over 7 bases. The CDR3 runs 13 residues. Germline CDR1 and CDR2: KGHSH and LQKENI. The ends lost 1 base at V and 5 bases at J; junction bases unmatched: 1. Based on the CDR3 plus reference TRBV18 and TRBJ2-5, the full variable domain is NAGVMQNPRHLVRRRGQEARLRCSPMKGHSHVYWYRQLPEEGLKFMVYLQKENIIDESGMPKERFSAEFPKEGPSILRIQQVVRGDSAAYFCASSPQGGETQYFGPGTRLLVL.

This clone was detected a few times. The gene calls are TRBV25-1 and TRBJ1-2; TRBD1 is a possible D gene (5 bases). CDR1 is MGHDK and CDR2 is SYGVNS in the germline V gene. The CDR3 is 13 residues long. The V gene lost 6 bases and the J gene lost 7 bases, with 15 bases spanning the gap. The CDR3 loop is CASRENRPGGYTF. CDR3 nucleotide sequence: TGTGCCAGCAGAGAAAACAGGCCGGGTGGCTACACCTTC.

This sequence joins TRBV6-6 and TRBJ1-6; D is undetermined. Germline V gene lookup returns CDR1 MNHNY and CDR2 SVGAGI (reference sequence). Deletions cut 6 bases from V and 4 bases from J, with 7 bases between. The length of the CDR3 is 13 residues. The CDR3, as DNA: TGTGCCAGCAGCTCAGAGTATAATTCACCCCTCCACTTT. It codes for CASSSEYNSPLHF.

This clone was counted between two and nine times. The rearrangement joins TRBV9 to TRBJ1-6, with 8 bases matching TRBD1. After removal of 6 bases from V and 3 bases from J, the junction contained 5 bases not matched to a gene. The CDR3 covers 15 residues. Germline V gene data show CDR1 as SGDLS and CDR2 as YYNGEE. The CDR3 DNA is TGTGCCAGCAACCCCACAGGGGGCTATAATTCACCCCTCCACTTT. Protein sequence: CASNPTGGYNSPLHF.

V gene TRBV11-2 combines with J gene TRBJ1-4; D not resolved. The CDR3 consists of 14 residues. The V gene's germline CDR1 is SGHAT and CDR2 FQNNGV. V was cut by 5 bases and J by 7 bases, with 14 bases left in between. CDR3 nucleotides: TGTGCCAGCAGCCCCGCCGGGCCCAGTGAAAAACTGTTTTTT. Amino acid sequence: CASSPAGPSEKLFF.

The sample holds one count of this clone. This sequence joins TRBV6-6 and TRBJ2-7, with a weak D call TRBD2 (5 bases). Between the trimmed V and J ends, which lost 4 bases and 0 bases, there was a span of 13 bases. Germline assignment: CDR1 MNHNY and CDR2 SVGAGI (reference sequence). CDR3 length equals 15 residues. The CDR3 DNA is TGTGCCAGCAGTTCCCCAGAAGGGAGCTCCTACGAGCAGTACTTC. The encoded protein is CASSSPEGSSYEQYF.

The chain couples TRBV14 to TRBJ1-2; possible D gene TRBD1, 5 bases. Trimming shortened V by 1 base and J by 3 bases, and 12 bases separated the two germline ends. The CDR3 sequence is 15 residues long. The V gene's germline CDR1 is SGHDN and CDR2 FVKESK. The CDR3 DNA follows: TGTGCCAGCAGCCAAGCTCGACAGCCCGACTATGGCTACACCTTC. Protein product: CASSQARQPDYGYTF.

This sequence joins TRBV4-1 and TRBJ1-2; a weak D match, TRBD1 (6 bases). The CDR3 length is 14 residues. Trimming cost V 0 bases and J 6 bases, with 11 bases left between them. Germline V gene lookup returns CDR1 MGHRA and CDR2 YSYEKL. In DNA, the CDR3 is TGCGCCAGCAGCCAAGATAGGGGGATCGATGGCTACACCTTC. Translated, it gives CASSQDRGIDGYTF.

The chain joins TRBV10-2 to TRBJ1-6; 8 bases align to TRBD1. V dropped 3 bases and J dropped 9; count of bases not matched to a gene: 10. The CDR3 contains 16 residues. Germline V gene data show CDR1 as WSHSY and CDR2 as SAAADI. CDR3 amino acids: CASSDSAGGEGSPLHF. The CDR3 DNA is TGCGCCAGCAGTGACTCGGCAGGGGGCGAGGGTTCACCCCTCCACTTT.

The genes are TRBV4-1 and TRBJ1-6; 10 bases agree with TRBD1. Germline V gene lookup returns CDR1 MGHRA and CDR2 YSYEKL. Trimming took 2 bases from V and 5 from J; bases not matched to a gene: 3. This CDR3 has 16 amino acids. The CDR3 spells CASSQTGTGDNSPLHF. The CDR3 DNA is TGCGCCAGCAGCCAAACCGGGACAGGGGATAATTCACCCCTCCACTTT.

This chain joins TRBV11-1 and TRBJ2-2; 11 bases align to TRBD2. Germline-derived CDR1 and CDR2 are SGHAT and FQDESV (reference sequence). With V trimmed by 5 bases and J by 7 bases, 9 bases remained unmatched. The CDR3 covers 16 residues. The CDR3 DNA sequence: TGTGCCAGCAGCAGGGGGACTAGCGGAGAGGGCGGGGAGCTGTTTTTT. This translates into CASSRGTSGEGGELFF.

This chain links TRBV10-1 with TRBJ2-7; D is possibly TRBD2 (5 bases). The V end was cut by 2 bases, the J end by 4 bases, with 6 bases between. The CDR3 is 12 amino acids. Germline V gives CDR1 WNHNN, CDR2 SYGVQD (reference sequence). For the CDR3, the DNA is TGCGCCAGCAGTGAGGGGGAGTACGAGCAGTACTTC. This sequence encodes CASSEGEYEQYF.

The J gene is TRBJ2-7, the V gene TRBV5-1, with a possible D match to TRBD2 (6 bases). The germline V gene encodes CDR1 SGHRS and CDR2 YFSETQ. The CDR3 sequence is 15 residues long. Trimming took 0 bases from V and 3 from J, leaving 13 bases between them. As DNA, the CDR3 is TGCGCCAGCAGCTTGGCCGGGGAGGCGTACTACGAGCAGTACTTC. Its protein is CASSLAGEAYYEQYF.

V and J are TRBV29-1 and TRBJ2-7; D gene uncertain. V lost 4 bases, J lost 2 bases, and 15 bases lay in between. The CDR3 extends over 14 amino acids. Germline lookup yields CDR1 SQVTM and CDR2 ANQGSEA. CDR3 region: CSVVTDINTYEQYF. CDR3 coding DNA: TGCAGCGTTGTAACGGATATAAATACCTACGAGCAGTACTTC.